Sequencing of this T cell receptor beta chain was carried out in a study of shared clonotypes between healthy human individuals. Sequenced by immunoSEQ multiplex PCR; TCRdb stores in-frame clones only, minus some. The data hold some 1,900,000 clones, with approximately 94% observed a single time. Naive CD8 populations comprised CD45RO-negative cells positively selected for CCR7, excluding terminally differentiated effector memory CD45RA+ cells. As concerns this clone: What it recognizes is unknown.

The study's findings and limits: About 5% of naive CD4 clonotypes were common to a few donors.

Germline V gives CDR1 KGHSH, CDR2 LQKENI. CDR3 length: 14 residues. Germline trimming cut 6 bases from V and 8 bases from J; bases unmatched to any gene: 5. This chain links TRBV18 with TRBJ2-1, with 12 bases identical to TRBD2. The clonotype originates from a man younger than 35 in good health. What was sequenced was naive CD8+ T cells sorted from blood. The DNA for the CDR3 is TGTGCCAGCTCCGGGCTAGCGGGAGGGGATGAGCAGTTCTTC. Translating gives CASSGLAGGDEQFF.